Each of the 10 T cell receptor beta chains below was sequenced from the same sample in a study of spatial heterogeneity in lung cancer. Time point given: sample taken at primary tumor resection. Whole RNA came from tumor, nontumor lung or frozen PBMC and was sequenced without being sorted. Via MiXCR, TCRdb re-called the 5' RACE reads, giving one row per CDR3 protein. The data show some 85,000 distinct CDR3 sequences, under 25% seen once. The specimen was PBMCs, collected at surgery. The receptors were gathered from a male donor with early-stage non-small cell lung cancer.

The chain combines TRBV9 with TRBJ2-3; D is perhaps TRBD1 or TRBD2 (5 bases each). CDR1 and CDR2 (germline): SGDLS, YYNGEE. Deletions cut 6 bases from V and 0 bases from J, with 14 bases between. The CDR3 covers 15 residues. DNA of the CDR3: TGTGCCAGCATGAGGGGCGGTATTAGCACAGATACGCAGTATTTT. This codes for CASMRGGISTDTQYF.

The chain combines TRBV7-2 with TRBJ1-6; D may be TRBD1 (6 bases). Germline-derived CDR1 and CDR2 are SGHTA and FQGNSA. The CDR3 is 17 residues long. Between the trimmed V and J ends, which lost 3 bases and 6 bases, there was a span of 18 bases. CDR3 residues: CASSFTLQGTSNSPLHF. The CDR3 DNA reads as TGTGCCAGCAGCTTCACCCTACAGGGTACCAGTAATTCACCCCTCCACTTT. The whole variable domain, filled in from reference TRBV7-2 and TRBJ1-6, reads GAGVSQSPSNKVTEKGKDVELRCDPISGHTALYWYRQSLGQGLEFLIYFQGNSAPDKSGLPSDRFSAERTGGSVSTLTIQRTQQEDSAVYLCASSFTLQGTSNSPLHFGNGTRLTVT.

V usage is TRBV12-3 or TRBV12-4 and J usage is TRBJ1-6; 10 bases line up with TRBD1. The CDR3 totals 14 residues. J was trimmed by 10 bases and V by 2 bases; bases with no gene match: 2. CDR3 DNA sequence: TGTGCCAGCAGTTTACGGGACAGGGGCTCACCCCTCCACTTT. Amino acids: CASSLRDRGSPLHF.

The V call is TRBV28, the J call TRBJ2-1, with D hard to call. This CDR3 region has 13 residues. V was cut by 3 bases and J by 8 bases, with 11 bases left in between. Germline V gene lookup returns CDR1 MDHEN and CDR2 SYDVKM. The DNA of the CDR3 is TGTGCCAGCAGTTTGCTGAGCGTCGATGAGCAGTTCTTC. Translated: CASSLLSVDEQFF.

This clonotype showed up just a few times. The V gene is TRBV5-6, the J gene TRBJ2-1; D remains ambiguous. Germline CDR1 SGHDT, CDR2 YYEEEE. This CDR3 is built from 15 residues. Trimming cost V 4 bases and J 0 bases, with 11 bases left between them. The CDR3 protein is CASSPLLSSYNEQFF. The CDR3, as DNA: TGTGCCAGCAGCCCCCTCTTGAGCTCCTACAATGAGCAGTTCTTC.

In this sample, this clonotype turned up a few times. V usage is TRBV15 and J usage is TRBJ2-4; possibly TRBD1 for D (5 bases). The germline V gene has CDR1 LNHNV and CDR2 YYDKDF (reference sequence). The CDR3 has 17 amino acids. V shed 0 bases and J shed 0 bases, with 12 bases lying between them. The CDR3 region is CATSRDQGLLAKNIQYF. CDR3 bases: TGTGCCACCAGCAGAGATCAGGGCCTCCTAGCCAAAAACATTCAGTACTTC. Looking up the rest from reference TRBV15 and TRBJ2-4 gives the full variable domain: DAMVIQNPRYQVTQFGKPVTLSCSQTLNHNVMYWYQQKSSQAPKLLFHYYDKDFNNEADTPDNFQSRRPNTSFCFLDIRSPGLGDTAMYLCATSRDQGLLAKNIQYFGAGTRLSVL.

This chain's CDR3 is CASSPLQDSSEKLFF. The CDR3 DNA reads TGTGCCAGCTCACCTTTACAGGACTCGAGTGAAAAACTGTTTTTT. The chain combines TRBV18 with TRBJ1-4, with a weak D call TRBD1 (5 bases). This CDR3 has 15 residues. CDR1 KGHSH and CDR2 LQKENI come from the germline V gene. With 3 bases removed from V and 7 bases from J, the gap between germline ends came to 15 bases.

This clonotype was counted many times. This chain links TRBV21-1 with TRBJ2-7; the table's TRBD1 call for D was not verified on the DNA. TRBV21-1 is a pseudogene. The CDR3 loop spans 16 amino acids. The DNA of the CDR3 is TGTGCCAGCAGCACTAACAGGGGGCCCCGCTCCTACGAGCAGTACTTC. This encodes CASSTNRGPRSYEQYF.

In its sample, this clonotype was seen once. This rearrangement joins TRBV7-2 to TRBJ1-4, with TRBD1 identical over 8 bases. Germline values: CDR1 SGHTA, CDR2 FQGNSA. The CDR3 has 14 residues. Trimming cost V 5 bases and J 8 bases; bases outside gene matches: 7. The chain's CDR3 is CASSPDRGDEKLFF. The CDR3 DNA follows: TGTGCCAGCAGCCCCGACAGGGGCGACGAAAAACTGTTTTTT. The entire variable domain, with the rest obtained from reference TRBV7-2 and TRBJ1-4, is as follows: GAGVSQSPSNKVTEKGKDVELRCDPISGHTALYWYRQSLGQGLEFLIYFQGNSAPDKSGLPSDRFSAERTGGSVSTLTIQRTQQEDSAVYLCASSPDRGDEKLFFGSGTQLSVL.

This clonotype was observed a few times. The rearrangement links TRBV9 to TRBJ2-5, with 9 bases lining up with TRBD1. This CDR3 is 18 amino acids long. Germline V gene lookup returns CDR1 SGDLS and CDR2 YYNGEE. Trimming took 4 bases from V and 2 from J; bases not matched to a gene: 15. The CDR3 bases are TGTGCCAGCAGCTCAAGGAGAACAGGGGGCGACCGGCAAGAGACCCAGTACTTC. It yields the protein CASSSRRTGGDRQETQYF.